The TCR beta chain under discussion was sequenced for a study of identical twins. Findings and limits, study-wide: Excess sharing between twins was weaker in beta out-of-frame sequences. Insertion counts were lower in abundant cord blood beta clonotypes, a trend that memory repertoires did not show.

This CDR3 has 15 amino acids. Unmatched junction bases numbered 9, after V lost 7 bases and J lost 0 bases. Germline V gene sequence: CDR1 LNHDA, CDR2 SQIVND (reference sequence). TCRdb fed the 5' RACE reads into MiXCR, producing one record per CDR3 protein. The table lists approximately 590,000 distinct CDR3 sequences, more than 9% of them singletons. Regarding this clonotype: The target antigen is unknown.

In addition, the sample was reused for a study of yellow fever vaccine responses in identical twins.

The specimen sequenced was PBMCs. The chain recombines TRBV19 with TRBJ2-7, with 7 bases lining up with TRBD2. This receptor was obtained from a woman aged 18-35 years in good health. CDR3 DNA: TGTGCCAGTACCCCGCGGCGGGGGAGCTCCTACGAGCAGTACTTC. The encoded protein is CASTPRRGSSYEQYF.